This T cell receptor beta chain was found in a study of blood T cell repertoires in COVID-19. The wider study: The study drew acute and convalescent COVID-19 samples from the United States, Italy and Spain. The cDNA or gDNA used as material had been derived from T cells, B-cell-depleted T cells, or PBMCs.

In the original analysis: Estimates of nucleated cell counts were drawn from the amplification of reference gene primers. Only in-frame clones appear in the TCRdb table, and some are missing; sequencing was by immunoSEQ multiplex PCR. V, J and clone size reflect that table, while D and trimming were determined from the DNA. The table records 70,000 to 95,000 clones, around 90% of them present only once. The germline V gene encodes CDR1 KGHSY and CDR2 FQNENV. The CDR3 runs 14 residues. Trimming took 0 bases from V and 5 from J, leaving 8 bases between them. The chain uses TRBV16 and TRBJ2-1; unclear D gene. The source is an elderly woman with active COVID-19. The sequenced material came from peripheral blood. The CDR3 DNA reads as TGTGCCAGCAGCCAATCGTTACTCAACAATGAGCAGTTCTTC. Its translation: CASSQSLLNNEQFF.